This record looks at one TCR beta chain sequence and its context. This specimen belongs to a study of blood T cell repertoires in COVID-19. Trimming took 4 bases from V and 4 from J; bases not matched to a gene: 14. The CDR3 covers 19 residues. CDR1 and CDR2 from the germline V gene are LGHDT and YNNKEL (reference sequence). The assay was immunoSEQ multiplex PCR, and TCRdb's table has in-frame clones only and misses some. The sample includes some 450,000 clones, more than 70% of them seen just once. Sequences were obtained from peripheral blood. The chain joins TRBV3-1 (or the pseudogene TRBV3-2) to TRBJ2-3, with TRBD2 identical over 13 bases. The clonotype comes from a woman between 50 and 59 years old with COVID-19, enrolled during active disease. The CDR3 nucleotides read TGTGCCAGCAGCCGGCTCGGGACTAGCGGGGCCCCTGGGGCAGATACGCAGTATTTT. It encodes CASSRLGTSGAPGADTQYF.